This entry lists 16 T cell receptor beta chains sequenced from one sample in a study of blood T cell repertoires in COVID-19. Assay used: immunoSEQ multiplex PCR; TCRdb lists only in-frame clones, some missing. This table has about 140,000 clones, about 87% appearing once. Sample: peripheral blood. The receptors stem from a human donor in a cohort sampled during active COVID-19.

The rearrangement joins TRBV19 to TRBJ2-5, with D maybe TRBD2 (5 bases). Trimming pared 6 bases from V and 5 bases from J, leaving 16 bases between. The CDR3 spans 14 residues. Germline CDR1 is LNHDA and CDR2 is SQIVND (reference sequence). The CDR3 reads CASSHRGFGETQYF. The CDR3 coding sequence is TGTGCCAGTAGCCACCGCGGGTTCGGGGAGACCCAGTACTTC.

The CDR3 loop reads CASSPGQVLEKLFF. CDR3 nucleotide sequence: TGTGCCAGCAGTCCGGGACAGGTGCTTGAAAAACTGTTTTTT. The gene calls are TRBV2 and TRBJ1-4, with 8 positions matching TRBD1. V was clipped by 5 bases and J by 7 bases; unmatched bases: 6. This CDR3 comprises 14 residues. Germline V lookup: CDR1 SNHLY, CDR2 FYNNEI. Looking up the rest from reference TRBV2 and TRBJ1-4 gives the full variable domain: EPEVTQTPSHQVTQMGQEVILRCVPISNHLYFYWYRQILGQKVEFLVSFYNNEISEKSEIFDDQFSVERPDGSNFTLKIRSTKLEDSAMYFCASSPGQVLEKLFFGSGTQLSVL.

This chain joins TRBV15 and TRBJ2-7; weak D call: TRBD2 (5 bases). The CDR3 is 16 residues long. Trimming took off 0 bases at V and 2 bases at J, with 14 bases between the two ends. Germline lookup yields CDR1 LNHNV and CDR2 YYDKDF (reference sequence). The CDR3 loop reads CATSRDQFGSPYEQYF. DNA for the CDR3: TGTGCCACCAGCAGAGATCAGTTTGGGAGTCCCTACGAGCAGTACTTC. Variable domain in full (rest from reference TRBV15 and TRBJ2-7): DAMVIQNPRYQVTQFGKPVTLSCSQTLNHNVMYWYQQKSSQAPKLLFHYYDKDFNNEADTPDNFQSRRPNTSFCFLDIRSPGLGDTAMYLCATSRDQFGSPYEQYFGPGTRLTVT.

The rearrangement joins TRBV6-6 to TRBJ1-5; D may be TRBD1 (5 bases). V was trimmed by 5 bases and J by 9 bases, leaving 17 bases between them. Germline loops: CDR1 MNHNY, CDR2 SVGAGI (reference sequence). The CDR3 loop spans 14 amino acids. The CDR3 DNA sequence: TGTGCCAGCAGTCCGGGGGGACCGAGCGGGCCCCAGCATTTT. Translated: CASSPGGPSGPQHF.

Worth noting for this clone: Other nucleotide sequences from this sample produce the same CDR3. The chain couples TRBV14 to TRBJ1-1, with D unclear. The V end was cut by 1 base, the J end by 0 bases, with 6 bases between. In germline, CDR1 is SGHDN, CDR2 FVKESK. The CDR3 covers 14 residues. CDR3 bases: TGTGCCAGCAGCCAAGCGGGGATGAACACTGAAGCTTTCTTT. Encoded protein: CASSQAGMNTEAFF.

The chain carries TRBV4-1 and TRBJ1-1; 11 positions agree with TRBD1. The CDR3 is 17 amino acids. Germline V lookup: CDR1 MGHRA, CDR2 YSYEKL. Unmatched junction bases numbered 8, after V lost 4 bases and J lost 1 base. CDR3 in amino acids: CASSPRDRGSGNTEAFF. In DNA, the CDR3 is TGCGCCAGCAGCCCGCGGGACAGGGGGTCGGGGAACACTGAAGCTTTCTTT.

This clone was seen a few times. The gene calls are TRBV2 and TRBJ2-7; a weak D match, TRBD2 (6 bases). Germline CDR1 and CDR2: SNHLY and FYNNEI. V was trimmed by 5 bases and J by 3 bases, leaving 14 bases between them. The CDR3 totals 14 residues. DNA of the CDR3: TGTGCCAGCAGTCGGTTTAGCGGAAACTACGAGCAGTACTTC. Its protein product is CASSRFSGNYEQYF.

This sequence joins TRBV18 and TRBJ2-7; TRBD2 might be the D (6 bases). Per the germline V gene, CDR1 is KGHSH and CDR2 is LQKENI. This CDR3 is built from 15 residues. V lost 5 bases to trimming and J lost 0 bases, with 14 bases between them. DNA for the CDR3: TGTGCCAGCTCATCTGAGCGGGCGAGCTCCTACGAGCAGTACTTC. Amino acid sequence: CASSSERASSYEQYF. Variable domain in full (rest from reference TRBV18 and TRBJ2-7): NAGVMQNPRHLVRRRGQEARLRCSPMKGHSHVYWYRQLPEEGLKFMVYLQKENIIDESGMPKERFSAEFPKEGPSILRIQQVVRGDSAAYFCASSSERASSYEQYFGPGTRLTVT.

The chain recombines TRBV7-6 with TRBJ1-1, with TRBD1 identical over 7 bases. V shed 5 bases, J shed 1 base, and the junction held 4 bases outside the gene matches. CDR1 and CDR2 from the germline V gene are SGHVS and FNYEAQ. The CDR3 is made up of 14 amino acids. The CDR3 loop is CASSPRQGNTEAFF. CDR3 DNA: TGTGCCAGCAGCCCGAGACAGGGGAACACTGAAGCTTTCTTT.

The chain joins TRBV5-1 to TRBJ2-3; maybe TRBD1 (6 bases). V lost 8 bases to trimming and J lost 0 bases, with 7 bases between them. The CDR3 spans 12 residues. CDR1 and CDR2 (germline): SGHRS, YFSETQ. The CDR3, as DNA: TGCGCCAGTACAGGGAGCACAGATACGCAGTATTTT. This encodes CASTGSTDTQYF.

The V and J genes are TRBV2 and TRBJ1-4; 8 bases fit TRBD1. Germline V CDR1 and CDR2: SNHLY, FYNNEI. This CDR3 is built from 14 residues. Germline trimming cut 10 bases from V and 8 bases from J; bases unmatched to any gene: 12. The CDR3 DNA follows: TGTGCCACCCGCAAGGGGACAGGCGGCGAAAAACTGTTTTTT. Translated, it gives CATRKGTGGEKLFF. The whole variable domain, remainder taken from reference TRBV2 and TRBJ1-4, is EPEVTQTPSHQVTQMGQEVILRCVPISNHLYFYWYRQILGQKVEFLVSFYNNEISEKSEIFDDQFSVERPDGSNFTLKIRSTKLEDSAMYFCATRKGTGGEKLFFGSGTQLSVL.

The chain couples TRBV19 to TRBJ1-5; maybe TRBD1 (5 bases). Germline V lookup: CDR1 LNHDA, CDR2 SQIVND (reference sequence). The CDR3 runs to 16 residues. The germline V and J ends were trimmed by 7 bases and 3 bases, with 19 bases remaining between them. The CDR3 DNA sequence: TGTGCCAGTACCCCCGGGGGGGGACGGTCCAATCAGCCCCAGCATTTT. Translation gives CASTPGGGRSNQPQHF.

The chain carries TRBV4-1 and TRBJ2-1; 9 nucleotides line up with TRBD1. Germline loops: CDR1 MGHRA, CDR2 YSYEKL. V shed 1 base and J 7 bases; nucleotides not matched to a gene: 5. CDR3 size: 15 residues. CDR3 nucleotide sequence: TGCGCCAGCAGCCAAGCGCGGACAGGGGTTAATGAGCAGTTCTTC. Its translation: CASSQARTGVNEQFF.

As DNA, the CDR3 is TGTGCCAGCAGCCCGATATTAGCCGGAGGTTCTGGAAACACCATATATTTT. Protein product: CASSPILAGGSGNTIYF. The V gene is TRBV4-2, the J gene TRBJ1-3; D gene unclear. V was pared by 4 bases and J by 1 base, with 17 bases between. Germline V gene data show CDR1 as LGHNA and CDR2 as YNFKEQ. This CDR3 is 17 amino acids long.

The chain recombines TRBV15 with TRBJ2-7; TRBD1 agrees at 12 bases. CDR3 length: 15 amino acids. V dropped 3 bases and J dropped 3; count of bases not matched to a gene: 3. Germline CDR1 is LNHNV and CDR2 is YYDKDF (reference sequence). The CDR3 DNA follows: TGTGCCACCAGCAGGGGGACAGGGGGCGGCTACGAGCAGTACTTC. As protein: CATSRGTGGGYEQYF.

The J gene is TRBJ1-6, the V gene TRBV19, with 10 bases lining up with TRBD1. CDR1 and CDR2 (germline): LNHDA, SQIVND (reference sequence). CDR3 size: 16 residues. The trim removed 3 bases at V and 10 bases at J, leaving 9 bases unmatched. CDR3 DNA sequence: TGTGCCAGTAGTATCTTGGGGACAGGGGAAGGATCACCCCTCCACTTT. This translates into CASSILGTGEGSPLHF.